The sequence of this TCR beta chain was determined in a study of control samples from healthy donors and cancer patients. Trimming left V 0 bases short and J 5 bases short, with 13 bases between. The germline CDR1 and CDR2 sequences are MGHRA and YSYEKL. The CDR3 extends over 15 amino acids. Produced via immunoSEQ multiplex PCR; TCRdb's table is partial and in-frame only. The data show 150,000 to 160,000 clones, with 94% seen just once and about 5.6% held by the top ten. The source material was blood. This receptor was identified in a man in his forties or fifties in good health. The V gene is TRBV4-1, the J gene TRBJ1-1; D is unclear. CDR3 coding DNA: TGCGCCAGCAGCCAAGACCGCGCGGGAGAGACTGAAGCTTTCTTT. Translation gives CASSQDRAGETEAFF.